Below, 13 T cell receptor beta chains from the same sample are listed, as sequenced in a study of T cell changes during pregnancy in multiple sclerosis. Using immunoSEQ multiplex PCR, the repertoire was profiled, and TCRdb retains in-frame clones only, with some absent. Of under 85,000 clones in the sample, approximately 87% are singletons; the top ten hold more than 9%. This specimen was peripheral blood, taken after pregnancy. These receptors all come from a female donor in good health, enrolled as a control in a pregnancy study.

CDR3 coding DNA: TGTGCCAGCAGCTTACCGGGAGGTTACAATGAGCAGTTCTTC. As protein: CASSLPGGYNEQFF. This rearrangement joins TRBV7-2 to TRBJ2-1, with 7 bases fitting TRBD2. The CDR3 spans 14 residues. J lost 4 bases, V lost 2 bases, and 2 bases had no gene match. The germline gives CDR1 SGHTA, CDR2 FQGNSA.

This chain joins TRBV9 and TRBJ2-1; 9 nucleotides line up with TRBD2. Germline V gene sequence: CDR1 SGDLS, CDR2 YYNGEE. The J segment lost 4 bases and the V segment lost 2 bases, leaving 4 bases of the junction unmatched. The CDR3 totals 15 residues. As DNA, the CDR3 is TGTGCCAGCAGCGTCAAGACTAGCGGTTACAATGAGCAGTTCTTC. Protein sequence: CASSVKTSGYNEQFF.

DNA of the CDR3: TGTGCCAGCAGACGAGCGGGAGGGTACGAGCAGTACTTC. The encoded protein is CASRRAGGYEQYF. This chain joins TRBV27 and TRBJ2-7; TRBD2 agrees at 10 bases. J gave up 4 bases and V 6 bases, and 3 bases lay outside the gene matches. The CDR3 is 13 amino acids. Germline V CDR1 and CDR2: MNHEY, SMNVEV (reference sequence).

There are a few counts of this clone. The chain uses TRBV29-1 and TRBJ1-1, with 7 bases matching TRBD1. J lost 3 bases, V lost 6 bases, and 4 bases had no gene match. Germline V gene data show CDR1 as SQVTM and CDR2 as ANQGSEA. The CDR3 is made up of 12 amino acids. CDR3 amino acids: CSVQGRYTEAFF. DNA of the CDR3: TGCAGCGTACAGGGGCGGTACACTGAAGCTTTCTTT.

The chain couples TRBV6-6 to TRBJ2-7; TRBD1 matches 7 bases. CDR1 MNHNY and CDR2 SVGAGI come from the germline V gene (reference sequence). This CDR3 is 13 amino acids long. The ends lost 7 bases at V and 2 bases at J; junction bases unmatched: 5. This CDR3 is CASNTGTAYEQYF. CDR3 coding DNA: TGTGCCAGCAACACCGGGACAGCCTACGAGCAGTACTTC.

This clone was seen just once. V and J are TRBV5-6 and TRBJ1-4, with 10 nucleotides matching TRBD1. After removal of 4 bases from V and 6 bases from J, the junction contained 6 bases not matched to a gene. The CDR3 consists of 15 residues. Germline V gene lookup returns CDR1 SGHDT and CDR2 YYEEEE. This chain's CDR3 is CASSASGTGDEKLFF. The CDR3 nucleotides are TGTGCCAGCAGCGCTTCCGGGACAGGGGATGAAAAACTGTTTTTT.

This sequence joins TRBV27 and TRBJ2-7; D might be TRBD2 (6 bases). This CDR3 is built from 12 residues. Germline CDR1 is MNHEY and CDR2 is SMNVEV (reference sequence). The germline V and J ends were trimmed by 5 bases and 3 bases, with 8 bases remaining between them. The CDR3 protein is CASSHGGYEQYF. Here the CDR3 DNA reads TGTGCCAGCAGTCACGGGGGCTACGAGCAGTACTTC.

The CDR3 bases are TGTGCCAGCAGGGTTGGGGGGGGTGGGAGTTCACCCCTCCACTTT. It translates to CASRVGGGGSSPLHF. This chain uses TRBV27 with TRBJ1-6, with a weak D call TRBD1 (5 bases). This CDR3 contains 15 residues. The germline gives CDR1 MNHEY, CDR2 SMNVEV (reference sequence). V was cut by 6 bases and J by 9 bases, with 18 bases left in between.

The chain links TRBV5-6 to TRBJ1-2, with TRBD1 matching 10 bases. The CDR3 spans 13 residues. The junction had 5 bases not matched to a gene; V was cut back by 4 bases and J by 8 bases. CDR1 SGHDT and CDR2 YYEEEE come from the germline V gene. CDR3 sequence: CASSPTGGEGYTF. The CDR3 DNA follows: TGTGCCAGCAGCCCGACAGGGGGCGAGGGCTACACCTTC.

This rearrangement joins TRBV6-5 to TRBJ2-7; D perhaps matches TRBD1 (6 bases). Germline-derived CDR1 and CDR2 are MNHEY and SVGAGI. This CDR3 region has 16 residues. The V gene lost 4 bases and the J gene lost 0 bases, with 16 bases spanning the gap. The CDR3 sequence is CASSSTGQPNSYEQYF. The DNA for the CDR3 is TGTGCCAGCAGTTCCACCGGACAGCCCAACTCCTACGAGCAGTACTTC.

This clone was picked up one time. The chain uses TRBV7-8 and TRBJ2-3; 10 bases match TRBD2. CDR3 length: 17 residues. The J segment lost 6 bases and the V segment lost 5 bases, leaving 14 bases of the junction unmatched. The V gene's germline CDR1 is SGHVS and CDR2 FQNEAQ. The CDR3 loop is CASSPTPGLASGDTQYF. The CDR3 bases are TGTGCCAGCAGCCCTACTCCGGGACTAGCGTCTGGCGATACGCAGTATTTT.

This clone is a singleton in its sample. This chain links TRBV19 with TRBJ1-2, with D maybe TRBD1 (5 bases). V gave up 3 bases and J gave up 2 bases, with 13 bases separating them. Germline CDR1 reads LNHDA; CDR2 reads SQIVND (reference sequence). CDR3 length: 15 residues. DNA for the CDR3: TGTGCCAGTAGTATCACCCCGACAGAGAACTATGGCTACACCTTC. Encoded protein: CASSITPTENYGYTF.

The V call is TRBV11-2, the J call TRBJ1-1; TRBD1 agrees at 7 bases. J lost 9 bases, V lost 0 bases, and 10 bases had no gene match. Germline assignment: CDR1 SGHAT and CDR2 FQNNGV. This CDR3 is built from 15 residues. CDR3 loop: CASSLDPTGAEKAFF. Written as DNA, the CDR3 is TGTGCCAGCAGCTTAGACCCTACAGGGGCCGAGAAAGCTTTCTTT.